Below are 28 T cell receptor beta chains sequenced from a single sample in a study of blood T cell repertoires in COVID-19 (dated by TCRdb to 2018 to 2021). The library was produced with the immunoSEQ multiplex PCR assay. As stored in TCRdb, this immuneACCESS dataset retains in-frame rearrangements with V and J assigned. A fraction of the clones does not appear; measured against another copy, unresolved V genes explain less than half of the discrepancy, and the remainder lacks a known reason. The sample table lists some 70,000 clones, 81% of them with a count of one. The ten largest make up 20% to 25% of the sample. Sequenced sample: peripheral blood. The receptors here all came from a woman between 65 and 79 years old with acute or convalescent COVID-19.

The sample holds a few counts of this clone. The CDR3 DNA sequence: TGTGCCAGTAGAGACAGGGGTCTCTATGGCTACACCTTC. It is translated as CASRDRGLYGYTF. The gene calls are TRBV19 and TRBJ1-2, with 8 bases matching TRBD1. V was pared by 6 bases and J by 4 bases, with 4 bases of the junction left unmatched. Looked up from germline, CDR1 is LNHDA and CDR2 is SQIVND (reference sequence). There are 13 residues in the CDR3.

V is TRBV30 and J is TRBJ1-6, with 9 bases that match TRBD1. Trimming took 1 base from V and 10 from J; bases not matched to a gene: 5. The CDR3 is 14 amino acids. Germline V CDR1 and CDR2: GTSNPN, SVGIG (reference sequence). CDR3 nucleotides: TGTGCCTGGAGTGCCCGGGACAGGGAATCACCCCTCCACTTT. Protein sequence: CAWSARDRESPLHF. The full variable domain, rest sourced from reference TRBV30 and TRBJ1-6, is SQTIHQWPATLVQPVGSPLSLECTVEGTSNPNLYWYRQAAGRGLQLLFYSVGIGQISSEVPQNLSASRPQDRQFILSSKKLLLSDSGFYLCAWSARDRESPLHFGNGTRLTVT.

The chain links TRBV2 to TRBJ2-3; tentative D call: TRBD2 (6 bases). The germline V gene has CDR1 SNHLY and CDR2 FYNNEI. Trimming pared 6 bases from V and 1 base from J, leaving 14 bases between. The CDR3 totals 15 residues. In DNA form, the CDR3 reads TGTGCCAGCAGGGGATCCGGGGGTCGCACAGATACGCAGTATTTT. Its translation is CASRGSGGRTDTQYF.

V usage is TRBV6-5 and J usage is TRBJ1-6, with no clear D. V dropped 7 bases and J dropped 7 bases, with 11 bases sitting between them. Germline V CDR1 and CDR2: MNHEY, SVGAGI. This CDR3 has 13 residues. This chain's CDR3 is CASKEQFNSPLHF. The CDR3 DNA follows: TGTGCCAGCAAGGAACAGTTCAATTCACCCCTCCACTTT.

The count of this clone is one. V is TRBV3-1 (or the pseudogene TRBV3-2) and J is TRBJ1-2, with D unresolved. Trimming removed 3 bases from V and 5 bases from J, with 7 bases in between. Germline CDR1 is LGHDT and CDR2 is YNNKEL (reference sequence). The CDR3 consists of 12 residues. CDR3 residues: CASSHFPYGYTF. Written as DNA, the CDR3 is TGTGCCAGCAGCCATTTTCCGTATGGCTACACCTTC.

This chain uses TRBV6-6 with TRBJ2-1; 7 bases align to TRBD2. V lost 7 bases and J lost 3; bases outside the gene matches: 3. The germline V gene has CDR1 MNHNY and CDR2 SVGAGI (reference sequence). The CDR3 is 13 amino acids. The CDR3 region is CASKAGSYNEQFF. The CDR3 DNA reads TGTGCCAGCAAAGCGGGGAGCTACAATGAGCAGTTCTTC.

The chain uses TRBV20-1 and TRBJ2-7; the D is unclear. Per the germline V gene, CDR1 is DFQATT and CDR2 is SNEGSKA (reference sequence). The length of the CDR3 is 14 residues. V gave up 3 bases and J gave up 0 bases, with 12 bases separating them. For the CDR3, the DNA is TGCAGTGCTAGTAACCCTATTAGCTCCTACGAGCAGTACTTC. Amino acids: CSASNPISSYEQYF.

The rearrangement links TRBV6-2 or TRBV6-3 to TRBJ1-3; a possible D gene is TRBD1 (6 bases). The CDR3 spans 13 residues. V lost 6 bases and J lost 2, with 8 bases in between. Germline V gene sequence: CDR1 MNHEY, CDR2 SVGEGT. The CDR3 loop is CASSRGPGNTIYF. The CDR3 DNA reads TGTGCCAGCAGCAGGGGTCCTGGAAACACCATATATTTT.

This rearrangement joins TRBV30 to TRBJ1-1; D is possibly TRBD1 (6 bases). This CDR3 spans 15 amino acids. Germline values: CDR1 GTSNPN, CDR2 SVGIG (reference sequence). V was pared by 1 base and J by 1 base, with 13 bases between. CDR3 in amino acids: CAWSATGRWNTEAFF. The CDR3 DNA reads as TGTGCCTGGAGTGCTACAGGGAGATGGAACACTGAAGCTTTCTTT.

The chain employs TRBV6-5 and TRBJ1-6, with TRBD1 identical over 8 bases. Trimming took 6 bases from V and 7 from J; bases not matched to a gene: 5. The CDR3 consists of 14 residues. CDR1 MNHEY and CDR2 SVGAGI come from the germline V gene. CDR3 residues: CASRGGQENSPLHF. For the CDR3, the DNA is TGTGCCAGCAGGGGGGGACAGGAGAATTCACCCCTCCACTTT.

The chain uses TRBV4-1 and TRBJ1-5; D is unclear. CDR1 and CDR2 (germline): MGHRA, YSYEKL. The CDR3 runs 13 residues. Trimming removed 3 bases from V and 7 bases from J, with 10 bases in between. CDR3 sequence reads: CASSHDSRQPQHF. In DNA, the CDR3 is TGCGCCAGCAGCCATGATTCGCGGCAGCCCCAGCATTTT.

The V and J genes are TRBV28 and TRBJ2-4; 10 nucleotides align to TRBD2. Germline values: CDR1 MDHEN, CDR2 SYDVKM. The J segment lost 3 bases and the V segment lost 3 bases, leaving 8 bases of the junction unmatched. There are 17 residues in the CDR3. The CDR3 sequence: CASSFPSGSRGKNIQYF. Written as DNA, the CDR3 is TGTGCCAGCAGTTTCCCTAGCGGGAGCAGGGGCAAAAACATTCAGTACTTC.

The V call is TRBV9, the J call TRBJ1-4; D is possibly TRBD1 (6 bases). V was clipped by 4 bases and J by 0 bases, with 10 bases between them. This CDR3 has 15 residues. Germline lookup yields CDR1 SGDLS and CDR2 YYNGEE. CDR3 region: CASSPRTATNEKLFF. CDR3 DNA: TGTGCCAGCAGCCCACGGACAGCAACTAATGAAAAACTGTTTTTT.

CDR3 bases: TGTGCCAGCAGCATTGTCACGGGGGGGAGCTACGAGCAGTACTTC. It specifies CASSIVTGGSYEQYF. The chain joins TRBV7-2 to TRBJ2-7, with 8 nucleotides matching TRBD2. Losses at the gene ends were 5 bases for V and 3 bases for J; bases not matched to a gene: 9. This CDR3 has 15 amino acids. Germline lookup yields CDR1 SGHTA and CDR2 FQGNSA.

V and J are TRBV28 and TRBJ1-6; TRBD1 agrees at 7 bases. Germline V lookup: CDR1 MDHEN, CDR2 SYDVKM. This CDR3 region has 14 residues. V shed 6 bases, J shed 17 bases, and the junction held 16 bases outside the gene matches. The CDR3 DNA sequence: TGTGCCAGCAGCATCGACAGGGTAGAACAGGGTTTCCACTTT. It codes for CASSIDRVEQGFHF.

The chain uses TRBV19 and TRBJ2-2; 7 bases align to TRBD2. CDR1 LNHDA and CDR2 SQIVND come from the germline V gene (reference sequence). V shed 3 bases, J shed 6 bases, and the junction held 13 bases outside the gene matches. This CDR3 is built from 17 residues. DNA for the CDR3: TGTGCCAGTAGTATGGAAGCGGGGCGGTCCGATTCCGGGGAGCTGTTTTTT. It translates to CASSMEAGRSDSGELFF. Supplemented by reference TRBV19 and TRBJ2-2, the full variable domain reads DGGITQSPKYLFRKEGQNVTLSCEQNLNHDAMYWYRQDPGQGLRLIYYSQIVNDFQKGDIAEGYSVSREKKESFPLTVTSAQKNPTAFYLCASSMEAGRSDSGELFFGEGSRLTVL.

The genes are TRBV11-2 and TRBJ2-7; 8 nucleotides align to TRBD2. Germline values: CDR1 SGHAT, CDR2 FQNNGV. J was trimmed by 3 bases and V by 5 bases; bases with no gene match: 9. This CDR3 is 15 amino acids long. CDR3 nucleotides: TGTGCCAGCAGCGAAGGAGGAGCGGGAGACTACGAGCAGTACTTC. It specifies CASSEGGAGDYEQYF.

The chain links TRBV7-6 to TRBJ2-1, with a possible D match to TRBD1 (5 bases). Per the germline V gene, CDR1 is SGHVS and CDR2 is FNYEAQ. The V gene lost 5 bases and the J gene lost 0 bases, with 20 bases spanning the gap. The CDR3 sequence is 18 residues long. The CDR3 here is CASSPSVSLRGSYNEQFF. In DNA, the CDR3 is TGTGCCAGCAGCCCCAGCGTAAGCCTAAGGGGCTCCTACAATGAGCAGTTCTTC.

CDR3 coding DNA: TGTGCCGCGGGGGGGACTAGCGGGATAAATGAGCAGTTCTTC. Its translation is CAAGGTSGINEQFF. This chain links TRBV28 with TRBJ2-1; the match to TRBD2 covers 13 bases. V dropped 11 bases and J dropped 7; count of bases not matched to a gene: 8. Germline CDR1 is MDHEN and CDR2 is SYDVKM. The CDR3 runs to 14 residues.

The genes are TRBV5-1 and TRBJ2-3; TRBD2 matches 9 bases. This CDR3 comprises 16 residues. The V gene's germline CDR1 is SGHRS and CDR2 YFSETQ. V was pared by 1 base and J by 5 bases, with 8 bases of the junction left unmatched. The chain's CDR3 is CASSLWREGQGDTQYF. The CDR3 DNA is TGCGCCAGCAGCTTGTGGCGGGAGGGCCAGGGAGATACGCAGTATTTT.

The chain joins TRBV5-1 to TRBJ1-2; D unresolved. The CDR3 is 12 residues long. V lost 0 bases, J lost 5 bases, and 5 bases lay in between. From germline, CDR1 is SGHRS and CDR2 YFSETQ. The CDR3 protein is CASSLETYGYTF. DNA for the CDR3: TGCGCCAGCAGCTTGGAGACTTATGGCTACACCTTC. Filled out from reference TRBV5-1 and TRBJ1-2, the complete variable domain reads KAGVTQTPRYLIKTRGQQVTLSCSPISGHRSVSWYQQTPGQGLQFLFEYFSETQRNKGNFPGRFSGRQFSNSRSEMNVSTLELGDSALYLCASSLETYGYTFGSGTRLTVV.

The V gene is TRBV15, the J gene TRBJ1-1; 10 nucleotides line up with TRBD1. The CDR3 length is 12 residues. With 3 bases clipped from V and 11 bases from J, the junction kept 3 bases outside the gene matches. The germline V gene encodes CDR1 LNHNV and CDR2 YYDKDF (reference sequence). CDR3 bases: TGTGCCACCAGCAGGGGGGACAGGGGCGCTTTCTTT. As protein: CATSRGDRGAFF.

This chain connects TRBV9 to TRBJ2-3, with 10 positions matching TRBD2. The CDR3 loop spans 14 amino acids. The V gene's germline CDR1 is SGDLS and CDR2 YYNGEE. J gave up 9 bases and V 3 bases, and 7 bases lay outside the gene matches. CDR3 in amino acids: CASSDLAGGGTQYF. CDR3 DNA sequence: TGTGCCAGCAGCGACTTAGCGGGAGGTGGCACGCAGTATTTT. The variable domain in full, with the rest retrieved from reference TRBV9 and TRBJ2-3, is DSGVTQTPKHLITATGQRVTLRCSPRSGDLSVYWYQQSLDQGLQFLIQYYNGEERAKGNILERFSAQQFPDLHSELNLSSLELGDSALYFCASSDLAGGGTQYFGPGTRLTVL.

This chain connects TRBV19 to TRBJ1-2; 9 positions match TRBD1. Germline loops: CDR1 LNHDA, CDR2 SQIVND (reference sequence). The CDR3 contains 15 residues. With V trimmed by 3 bases and J by 1 base, 3 bases remained unmatched. The CDR3: CASSIRQGGNYGYTF. The CDR3 bases are TGTGCCAGTAGTATCCGACAGGGGGGTAACTATGGCTACACCTTC. Supplemented by reference TRBV19 and TRBJ1-2, the full variable domain reads DGGITQSPKYLFRKEGQNVTLSCEQNLNHDAMYWYRQDPGQGLRLIYYSQIVNDFQKGDIAEGYSVSREKKESFPLTVTSAQKNPTAFYLCASSIRQGGNYGYTFGSGTRLTVV.

The chain carries TRBV15 and TRBJ1-2, with a tentative D call TRBD1 (5 bases). Germline V gene lookup returns CDR1 LNHNV and CDR2 YYDKDF (reference sequence). CDR3 length: 16 residues. V was clipped by 0 bases and J by 0 bases, with 11 bases between them. CDR3 coding DNA: TGTGCCACCAGCAGAGATCGCGACAGACCTAACTATGGCTACACCTTC. This gives the protein CATSRDRDRPNYGYTF.

The V call is TRBV12-3 or TRBV12-4, the J call TRBJ1-2; 9 nucleotides match TRBD1. Germline trimming cut 6 bases from V and 8 bases from J; bases unmatched to any gene: 4. The CDR3 is made up of 12 amino acids. The CDR3 loop reads CASRDRGKGYTF. In DNA, the CDR3 is TGTGCCAGCAGGGACAGGGGCAAAGGCTACACCTTC.

This clone was found a few times. The V gene is TRBV20-1, the J gene TRBJ1-1; no definite D call. Germline loops: CDR1 DFQATT, CDR2 SNEGSKA (reference sequence). This CDR3 spans 11 amino acids. V was trimmed by 8 bases and J by 3 bases, leaving 10 bases between them. This chain's CDR3 is CSLSLDTEAFF. The CDR3 DNA is TGCAGTTTGTCCCTAGACACTGAAGCTTTCTTT.

A remark on this clone: The sample contains more than one DNA sequence encoding this CDR3. This rearrangement joins TRBV15 to TRBJ1-4; D gene uncertain. The V end was cut by 0 bases, the J end by 8 bases, with 10 bases between. This CDR3 spans 14 amino acids. Germline V gene lookup returns CDR1 LNHNV and CDR2 YYDKDF (reference sequence). CDR3 nucleotide sequence: TGTGCCACCAGCAGAGATCGAGGCGCCGAAAAACTGTTTTTT. Encoded protein: CATSRDRGAEKLFF.